Described below is a single TCR beta chain sequence and its context. The data are from a study of shared T cell receptors in the human thymus. Assay: immunoSEQ multiplex PCR; the TCRdb copy retains only in-frame clones and omits some. Of fewer than 700,000 clones in the sample, more than 75% were seen once. Looked up from germline, CDR1 is LGHNA and CDR2 is YSLEER. The length of the CDR3 is 15 residues. Trimming removed 4 bases from V and 0 bases from J; junction bases left unmatched: 3. A further study also used this sample, focusing on human thymus T cells.

The chain recombines TRBV4-3 with TRBJ2-5; TRBD2 matches 9 bases. Sequenced: thymocytes. The clonotype originates from a boy under three years old with a congenital heart defect. The CDR3: CASSRQREDQETQYF. The CDR3 bases are TGCGCCAGCAGCCGTCAGCGGGAGGACCAAGAGACCCAGTACTTC.